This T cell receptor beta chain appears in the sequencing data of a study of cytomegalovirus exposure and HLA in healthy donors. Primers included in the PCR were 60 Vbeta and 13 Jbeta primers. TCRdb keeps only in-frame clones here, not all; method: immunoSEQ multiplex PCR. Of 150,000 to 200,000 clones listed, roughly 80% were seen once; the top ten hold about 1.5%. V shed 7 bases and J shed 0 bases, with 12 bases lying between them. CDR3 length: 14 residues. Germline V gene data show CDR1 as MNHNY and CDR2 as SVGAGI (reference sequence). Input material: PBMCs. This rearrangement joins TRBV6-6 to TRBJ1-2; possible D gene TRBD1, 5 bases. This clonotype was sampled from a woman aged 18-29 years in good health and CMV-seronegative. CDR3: CASKIRTPNYGYTF. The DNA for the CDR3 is TGTGCCAGCAAGATAAGGACACCTAACTATGGCTACACCTTC.